The entry that follows covers one T cell receptor (beta chain) sequence. Its antigen is unidentified. The data are from a study of T cell responses to AZD1222 COVID-19 vaccine. Study conclusions and caveats: Among the donors, most were white British and more were female, and clonal diversity was possibly underestimated.

V lost 5 bases and J 2 bases, leaving 18 bases between the germline ends. The CDR3 loop spans 16 amino acids. CDR1 is LNHDA and CDR2 is SQIVND in the germline V gene (reference sequence). Repertoires were generated with immunoSEQ multiplex PCR, while TCRdb's copy carries only in-frame clones and drops some. The sample lists about 140,000 clones; approximately 90% were seen once. The origin of this receptor is an adult in good health. Sequences were derived from peripheral blood, sampled on day 0 of AZD1222 vaccination. The gene calls are TRBV19 and TRBJ2-5; tentatively, D is TRBD1 or TRBD2 (6 bases each). The CDR3 DNA follows: TGTGCCAGTAGTGCCGTCGGGGCGGGGACACAAGAGACCCAGTACTTC. Protein product: CASSAVGAGTQETQYF.